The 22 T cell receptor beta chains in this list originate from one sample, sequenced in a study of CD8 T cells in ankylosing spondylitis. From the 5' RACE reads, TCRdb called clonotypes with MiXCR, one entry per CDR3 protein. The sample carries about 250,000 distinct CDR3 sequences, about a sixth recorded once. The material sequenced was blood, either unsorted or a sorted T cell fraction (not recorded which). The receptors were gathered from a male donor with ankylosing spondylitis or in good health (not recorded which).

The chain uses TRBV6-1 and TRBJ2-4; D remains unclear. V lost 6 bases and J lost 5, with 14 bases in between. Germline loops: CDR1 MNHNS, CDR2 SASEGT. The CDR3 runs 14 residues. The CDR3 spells CASREFATQNIQYF. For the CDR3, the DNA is TGTGCCAGCAGGGAATTTGCGACCCAAAACATTCAGTACTTC.

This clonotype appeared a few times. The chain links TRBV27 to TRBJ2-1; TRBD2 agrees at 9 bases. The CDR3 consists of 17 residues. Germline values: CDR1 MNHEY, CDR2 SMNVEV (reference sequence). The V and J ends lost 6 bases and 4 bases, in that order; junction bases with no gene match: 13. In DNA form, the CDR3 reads TGTGCCAGCAGCCTTGGCCTAGCGGGATTCCAGTACAATGAGCAGTTCTTC. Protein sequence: CASSLGLAGFQYNEQFF.

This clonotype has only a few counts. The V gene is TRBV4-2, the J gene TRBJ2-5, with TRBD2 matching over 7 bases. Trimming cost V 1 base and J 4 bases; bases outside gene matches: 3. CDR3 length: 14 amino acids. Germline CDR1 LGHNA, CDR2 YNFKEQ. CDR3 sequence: CASSQGGLGETQYF. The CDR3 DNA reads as TGTGCCAGCAGCCAAGGAGGACTAGGAGAGACCCAGTACTTC.

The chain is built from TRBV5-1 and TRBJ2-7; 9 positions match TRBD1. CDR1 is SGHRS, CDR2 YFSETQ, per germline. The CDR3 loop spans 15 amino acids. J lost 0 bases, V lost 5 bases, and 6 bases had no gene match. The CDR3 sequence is CASRWGTGSSYEQYF. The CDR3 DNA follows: TGCGCCAGCAGGTGGGGGACAGGGAGCTCCTACGAGCAGTACTTC.

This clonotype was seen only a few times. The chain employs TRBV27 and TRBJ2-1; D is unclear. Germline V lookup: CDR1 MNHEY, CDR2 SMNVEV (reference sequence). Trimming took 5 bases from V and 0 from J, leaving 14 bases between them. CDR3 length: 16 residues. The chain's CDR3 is CASSLRLENSYNEQFF. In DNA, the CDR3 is TGTGCCAGCAGTCTCCGGCTAGAGAACTCCTACAATGAGCAGTTCTTC.

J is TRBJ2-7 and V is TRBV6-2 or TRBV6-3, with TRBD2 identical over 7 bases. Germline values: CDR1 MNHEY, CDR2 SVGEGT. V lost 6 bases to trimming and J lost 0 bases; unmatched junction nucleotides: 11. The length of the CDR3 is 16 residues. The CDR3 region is CASSHGTGRSSYEQYF. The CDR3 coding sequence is TGTGCCAGCAGCCACGGTACCGGGAGGAGCTCCTACGAGCAGTACTTC.

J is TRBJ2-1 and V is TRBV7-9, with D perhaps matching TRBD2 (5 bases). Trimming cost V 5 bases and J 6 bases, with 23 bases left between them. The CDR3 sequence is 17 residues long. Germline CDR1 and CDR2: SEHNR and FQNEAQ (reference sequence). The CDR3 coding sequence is TGTGCCAGCAGCCCAAGAGGTCTAGCTGGTAGATTCAATGAGCAGTTCTTC. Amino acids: CASSPRGLAGRFNEQFF.

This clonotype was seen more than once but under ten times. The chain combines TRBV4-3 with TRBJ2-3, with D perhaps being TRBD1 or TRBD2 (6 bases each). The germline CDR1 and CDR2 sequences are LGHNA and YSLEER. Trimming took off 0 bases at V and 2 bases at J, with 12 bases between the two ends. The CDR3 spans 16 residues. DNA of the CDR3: TGCGCCAGCAGCCAAGAGGAGGGGGGACCCACAGATACGCAGTATTTT. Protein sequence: CASSQEEGGPTDTQYF.

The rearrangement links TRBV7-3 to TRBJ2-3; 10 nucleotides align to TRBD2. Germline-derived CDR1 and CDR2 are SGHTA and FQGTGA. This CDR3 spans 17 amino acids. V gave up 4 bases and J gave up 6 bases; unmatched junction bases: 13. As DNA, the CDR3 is TGTGCCAGCAGCTCGCCTACCTCTAGCGGGAGTTCGGATACGCAGTATTTT. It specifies CASSSPTSSGSSDTQYF.

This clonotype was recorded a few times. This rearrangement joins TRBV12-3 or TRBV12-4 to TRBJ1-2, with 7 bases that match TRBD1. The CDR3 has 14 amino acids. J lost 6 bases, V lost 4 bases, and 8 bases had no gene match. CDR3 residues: CASSSEGTVNGYTF. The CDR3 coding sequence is TGTGCCAGCAGTTCAGAGGGGACAGTAAATGGCTACACCTTC.

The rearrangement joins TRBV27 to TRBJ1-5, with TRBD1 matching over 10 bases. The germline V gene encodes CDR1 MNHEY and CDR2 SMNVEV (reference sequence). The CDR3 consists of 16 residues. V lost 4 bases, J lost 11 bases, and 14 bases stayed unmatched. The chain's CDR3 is CASSSTGTGALVAQHF. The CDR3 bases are TGTGCCAGCAGTTCTACCGGGACAGGGGCACTGGTGGCCCAGCATTTT.

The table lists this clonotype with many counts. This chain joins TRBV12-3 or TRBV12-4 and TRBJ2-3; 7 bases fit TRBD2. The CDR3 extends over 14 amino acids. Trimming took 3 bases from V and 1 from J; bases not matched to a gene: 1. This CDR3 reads CASSFTSGTDTQYF. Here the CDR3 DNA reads TGTGCCAGCAGTTTCACTAGCGGCACAGATACGCAGTATTTT.

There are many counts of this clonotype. Written as DNA, the CDR3 is TGCAGCGTTGAATTTGGACGGCCCGGGGAGCTGTTTTTT. This codes for CSVEFGRPGELFF. J is TRBJ2-2 and V is TRBV29-1; D not resolved. Trimming cost V 2 bases and J 6 bases, with 10 bases left between them. The CDR3 length is 13 residues. Germline V CDR1 and CDR2: SQVTM, ANQGSEA.

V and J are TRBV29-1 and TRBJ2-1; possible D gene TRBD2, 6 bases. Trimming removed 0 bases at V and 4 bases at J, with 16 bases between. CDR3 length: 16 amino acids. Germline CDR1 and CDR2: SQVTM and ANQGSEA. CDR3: CSVEEAGTERYNEQFF. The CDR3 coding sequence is TGCAGCGTTGAAGAAGCCGGGACTGAGAGGTACAATGAGCAGTTCTTC.

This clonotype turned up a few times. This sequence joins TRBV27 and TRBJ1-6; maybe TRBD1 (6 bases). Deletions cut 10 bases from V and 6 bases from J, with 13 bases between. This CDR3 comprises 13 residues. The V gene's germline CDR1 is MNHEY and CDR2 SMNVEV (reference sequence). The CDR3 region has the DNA TGTGCCACCTCATGGGGGGCTAATTCACCCCTCCACTTT. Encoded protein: CATSWGANSPLHF.

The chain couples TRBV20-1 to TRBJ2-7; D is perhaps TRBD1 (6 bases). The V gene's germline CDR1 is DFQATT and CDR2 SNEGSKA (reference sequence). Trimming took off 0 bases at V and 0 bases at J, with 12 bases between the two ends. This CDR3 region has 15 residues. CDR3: CSARDSQGTSYEQYF. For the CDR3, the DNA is TGCAGTGCTAGAGATAGTCAGGGGACCTCCTACGAGCAGTACTTC.

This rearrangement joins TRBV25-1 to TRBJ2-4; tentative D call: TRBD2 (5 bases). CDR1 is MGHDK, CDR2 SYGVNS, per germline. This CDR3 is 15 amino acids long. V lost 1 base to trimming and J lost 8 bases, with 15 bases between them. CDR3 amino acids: CASSESEGRGHIQYF. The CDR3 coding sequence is TGTGCCAGCAGTGAATCAGAGGGTAGAGGCCACATTCAGTACTTC.

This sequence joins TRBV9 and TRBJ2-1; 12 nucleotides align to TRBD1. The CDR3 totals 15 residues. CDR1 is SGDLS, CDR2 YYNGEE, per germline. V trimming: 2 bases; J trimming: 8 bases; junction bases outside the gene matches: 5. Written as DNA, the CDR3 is TGTGCCAGCAGCGTTTCCGGGACAGGGGGCGATGAGCAGTTCTTC. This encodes CASSVSGTGGDEQFF.

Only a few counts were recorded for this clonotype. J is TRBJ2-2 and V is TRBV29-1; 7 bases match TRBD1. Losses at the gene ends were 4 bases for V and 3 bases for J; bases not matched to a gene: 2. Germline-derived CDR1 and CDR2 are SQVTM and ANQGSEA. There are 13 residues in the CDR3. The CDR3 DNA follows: TGCAGCGTTGCCGACAGGGACACCGGGGAGCTGTTTTTT. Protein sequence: CSVADRDTGELFF.

CDR3 in DNA: TGTGCCTGGGGTAGTAGGGCGAGCGAGCAGTACTTC. Its translation: CAWGSRASEQYF. The rearrangement joins TRBV30 to TRBJ2-7; D not certain. CDR1 is GTSNPN and CDR2 is SVGIG in the germline V gene (reference sequence). The ends were cut back, 5 bases at V and 6 bases at J, with 14 bases in the middle. The CDR3 is 12 amino acids.

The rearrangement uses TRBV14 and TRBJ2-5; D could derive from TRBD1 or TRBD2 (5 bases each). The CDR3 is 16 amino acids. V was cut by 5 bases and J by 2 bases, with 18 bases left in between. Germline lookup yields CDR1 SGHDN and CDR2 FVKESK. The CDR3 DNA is TGTGCCAGCAGCTCCCTGGGGGTCATGGGACAAGAGACCCAGTACTTC. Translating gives CASSSLGVMGQETQYF.

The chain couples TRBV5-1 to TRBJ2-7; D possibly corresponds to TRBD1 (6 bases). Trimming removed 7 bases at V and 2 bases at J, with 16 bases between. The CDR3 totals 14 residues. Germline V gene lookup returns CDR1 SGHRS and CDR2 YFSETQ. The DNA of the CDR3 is TGCGCCAGCGGGGCTAGCCAGGGGACCTACGAGCAGTACTTC. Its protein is CASGASQGTYEQYF.